These T cell receptor beta chains were read from a single sample in a study of shared clonotypes between healthy human individuals. This table comes from immunoSEQ multiplex PCR, and its TCRdb copy is limited to in-frame clones, with some not included. The repertoire holds over 950,000 clones, with 70% to 85% as singletons. The sample taken for sequencing was memory CD4+ T cells from PBMCs. These receptors were collected from a man aged 18 to 30 in good health. Some clones in this sample may be carry-over from other donors' samples. CDR3s include the opening cysteine and the closing phenylalanine or tryptophan. D genes are given only for firm matches. Expanded clones get a size class; other rows say once, few or many, or leave the size out.

>TRBJ1-6|-|TRBV29-1|-
TGCAGCGTTAGGGATTTCGAAGGTTCACCCCTCCACTTT
CSVRDFEGSPLHF
>TRBJ2-7|TRBD2|TRBV28|-
TGTGCCAGCCTAGAACTAGCGGGAGGGCGGTCCTACGAGCAGTACTTC
CASLELAGGRSYEQYF
>TRBJ1-1|TRBD1|TRBV2|-
TGTGCCAGCAGTGTTTCCACAGGGGTTATCACTGAAGCTTTCTTT
CASSVSTGVITEAFF
>TRBJ1-2|-|TRBV2|few
TGTGCCAGCAGTGAGAACTATGGCTACACCTTC
CASSENYGYTF
>TRBJ2-3|TRBD1|TRBV10-3|-
TGTGCCATCAGGCTGGACAGGGCTACAGATACGCAGTATTTT
CAIRLDRATDTQYF
>TRBJ1-3|-|TRBV7-2|-
TGTGCCAGCAGCATAACCGGGACTGATGGAAACACCATATATTTT
CASSITGTDGNTIYF
>TRBJ1-4|-|TRBV14|-
TGTGCCAGCAGCCCTTGGGGGGGTCCGAATGAAAAACTGTTTTTT
CASSPWGGPNEKLFF
>TRBJ2-7|TRBD1|TRBV6-5|-
TGTGCCAGCAGCCTCGCAGGACAGGGCCCCTACGAGCAGTACTTC
CASSLAGQGPYEQYF
>TRBJ2-2|-|TRBV7-2|-
TGTGCCAGCGAGCGGTCGAACACCGGGGAGCTGTTTTTT
CASERSNTGELFF
>TRBJ2-7|-|TRBV29-1|-
TGCAGCGTTGCGGGTGGAACCTCCTACGAGCAGTACTTC
CSVAGGTSYEQYF
>TRBJ2-7|-|TRBV5-8|-
TGTGCCAGCAGCTTGAGGCAGATTTACGAGCAGTACTTC
CASSLRQIYEQYF
>TRBJ2-3|-|TRBV10-3|-
TGTGCCACAATGCCTCAAGCGGTACCAGATACGCAGTATTTT
CATMPQAVPDTQYF
>TRBJ2-5|-|TRBV28|-
TGTGCCAGCAGCCAAAACAGGGCCGTCCAAGAGACCCAGTACTTC
CASSQNRAVQETQYF
>TRBJ2-2|TRBD2|TRBV28|-
TGTGCCAGCAGTTTGGCGGGAGCTAACACCGGGGAGCTGTTTTTT
CASSLAGANTGELFF
>TRBJ2-1|TRBD1|TRBV10-2|-
TGCGCCAGCAGTGAGCGGACAGGGAATGAGCAGTTCTTC
CASSERTGNEQFF
>TRBJ1-2|TRBD1|TRBV7-9|-
TGTGCCAGCAGCTTACCGGGACAGTCCATCTATGGCTACACCTTC
CASSLPGQSIYGYTF
>TRBJ1-1|-|TRBV6-1|few
TGTGCCAGCAGTCGAACAGAGAACACTGAAGCTTTCTTT
CASSRTENTEAFF